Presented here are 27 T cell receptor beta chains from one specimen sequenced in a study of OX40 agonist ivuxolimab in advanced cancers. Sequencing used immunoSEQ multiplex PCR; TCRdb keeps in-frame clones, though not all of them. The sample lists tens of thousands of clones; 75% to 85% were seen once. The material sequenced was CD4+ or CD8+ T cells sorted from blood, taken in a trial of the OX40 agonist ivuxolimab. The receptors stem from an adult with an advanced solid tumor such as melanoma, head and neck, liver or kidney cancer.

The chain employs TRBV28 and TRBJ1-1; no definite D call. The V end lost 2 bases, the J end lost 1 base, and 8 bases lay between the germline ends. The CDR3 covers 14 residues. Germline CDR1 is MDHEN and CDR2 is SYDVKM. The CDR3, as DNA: TGTGCCAGCAGTTTAAATCGGGGGAACACTGAAGCTTTCTTT. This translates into CASSLNRGNTEAFF.

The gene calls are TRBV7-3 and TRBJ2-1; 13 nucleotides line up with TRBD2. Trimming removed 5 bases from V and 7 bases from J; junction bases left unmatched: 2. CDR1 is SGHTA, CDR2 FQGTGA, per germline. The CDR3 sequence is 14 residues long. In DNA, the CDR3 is TGTGCCAGCAGCGGGGGACTAGCGGGAAATGAGCAGTTCTTC. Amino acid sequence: CASSGGLAGNEQFF.

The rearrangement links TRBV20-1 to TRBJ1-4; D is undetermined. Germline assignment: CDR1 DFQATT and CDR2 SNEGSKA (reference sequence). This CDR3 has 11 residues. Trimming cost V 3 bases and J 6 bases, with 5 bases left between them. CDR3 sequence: CSARDDEKLFF. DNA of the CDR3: TGCAGTGCTAGGGATGATGAAAAACTGTTTTTT.

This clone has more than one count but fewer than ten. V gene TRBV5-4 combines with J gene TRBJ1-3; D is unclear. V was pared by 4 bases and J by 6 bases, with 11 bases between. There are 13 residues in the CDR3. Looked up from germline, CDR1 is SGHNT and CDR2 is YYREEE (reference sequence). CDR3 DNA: TGTGCCAGCAGCCACCCGGATGCAAACACCATATATTTT. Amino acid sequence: CASSHPDANTIYF.

The CDR3 DNA follows: TGTGCCAGTACCAGGAGGAGTGGCAATCAGCCCCAGCATTTT. Its protein is CASTRRSGNQPQHF. The chain uses TRBV19 and TRBJ1-5, with D unresolved. The V end lost 7 bases, the J end lost 2 bases, and 12 bases lay between the germline ends. CDR1 LNHDA and CDR2 SQIVND come from the germline V gene (reference sequence). CDR3 length equals 14 residues.

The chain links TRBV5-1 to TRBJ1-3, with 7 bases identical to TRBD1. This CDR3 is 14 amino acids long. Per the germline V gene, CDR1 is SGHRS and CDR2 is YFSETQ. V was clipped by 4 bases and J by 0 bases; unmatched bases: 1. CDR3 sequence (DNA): TGCGCCAGCAGCAGGGACAGCTCTGGAAACACCATATATTTT. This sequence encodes CASSRDSSGNTIYF.

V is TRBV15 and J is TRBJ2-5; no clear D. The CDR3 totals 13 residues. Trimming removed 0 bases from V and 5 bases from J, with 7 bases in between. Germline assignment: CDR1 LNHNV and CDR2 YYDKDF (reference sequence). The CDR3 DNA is TGTGCCACCAGCAGAGATCCCCGGGAGACCCAGTACTTC. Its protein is CATSRDPRETQYF.

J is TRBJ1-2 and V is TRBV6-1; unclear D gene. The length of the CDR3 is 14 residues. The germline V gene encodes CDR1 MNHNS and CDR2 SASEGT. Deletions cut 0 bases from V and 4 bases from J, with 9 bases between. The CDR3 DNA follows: TGTGCCAGCAGTGAAGCAGCAGGCCCCTATGGCTACACCTTC. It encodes CASSEAAGPYGYTF.

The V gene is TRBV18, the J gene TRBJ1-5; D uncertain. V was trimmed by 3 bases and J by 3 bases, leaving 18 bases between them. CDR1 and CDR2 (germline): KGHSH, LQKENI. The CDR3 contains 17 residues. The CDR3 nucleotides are TGTGCCAGCTCACCCGAGGGTTCGGGAAAATACAATCAGCCCCAGCATTTT. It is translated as CASSPEGSGKYNQPQHF.

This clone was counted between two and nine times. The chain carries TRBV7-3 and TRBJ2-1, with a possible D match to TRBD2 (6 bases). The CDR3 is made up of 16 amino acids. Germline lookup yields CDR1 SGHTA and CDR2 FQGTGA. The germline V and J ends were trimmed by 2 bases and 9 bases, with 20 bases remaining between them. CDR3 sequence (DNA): TGTGCCAGCAGCTTAGGGTGGTTGCGGGGAGCTGGTGAGCAGTTCTTC. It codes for CASSLGWLRGAGEQFF.

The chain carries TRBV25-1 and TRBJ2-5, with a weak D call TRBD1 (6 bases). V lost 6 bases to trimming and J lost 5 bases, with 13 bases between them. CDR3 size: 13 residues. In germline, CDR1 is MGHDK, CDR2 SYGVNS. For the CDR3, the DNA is TGTGCCAGCAGAACAGGGACGCGGGAGACCCAGTACTTC. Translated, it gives CASRTGTRETQYF.

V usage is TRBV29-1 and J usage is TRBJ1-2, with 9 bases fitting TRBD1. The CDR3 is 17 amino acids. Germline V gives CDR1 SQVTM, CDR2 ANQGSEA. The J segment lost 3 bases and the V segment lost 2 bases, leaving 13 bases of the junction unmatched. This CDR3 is CSVERMGNRGLHYGYTF. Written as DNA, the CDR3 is TGCAGCGTTGAAAGGATGGGGAACAGGGGGCTTCACTATGGCTACACCTTC.

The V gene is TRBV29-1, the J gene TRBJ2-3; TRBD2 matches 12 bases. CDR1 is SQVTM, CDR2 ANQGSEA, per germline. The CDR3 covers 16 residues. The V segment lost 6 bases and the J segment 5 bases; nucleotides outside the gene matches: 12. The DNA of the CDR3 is TGCAGCGTGGGGAGGGGCGCTAGCGGGAGGGTAGATACGCAGTATTTT. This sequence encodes CSVGRGASGRVDTQYF.

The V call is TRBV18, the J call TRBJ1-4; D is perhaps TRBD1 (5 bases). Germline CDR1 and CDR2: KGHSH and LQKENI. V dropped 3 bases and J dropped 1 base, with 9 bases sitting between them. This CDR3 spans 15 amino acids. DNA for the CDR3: TGTGCCAGCTCACCGGGACTTCAAACTAATGAAAAACTGTTTTTT. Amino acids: CASSPGLQTNEKLFF.

The CDR3 here is CASSVGKYQPQHF. For the CDR3, the DNA is TGTGCCAGCAGTGTAGGAAAGTATCAGCCCCAGCATTTT. The chain recombines TRBV6-5 with TRBJ1-5; D gene uncertain. The CDR3 extends over 13 amino acids. V shed 5 bases and J shed 5 bases, with 10 bases lying between them. Germline loops: CDR1 MNHEY, CDR2 SVGAGI.

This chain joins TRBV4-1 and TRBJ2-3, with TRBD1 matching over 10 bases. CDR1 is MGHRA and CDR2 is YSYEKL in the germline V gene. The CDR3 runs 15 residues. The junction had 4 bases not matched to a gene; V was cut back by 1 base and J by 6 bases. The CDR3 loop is CASSQATGGLDTQYF. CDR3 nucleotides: TGCGCCAGCAGCCAAGCGACAGGGGGCCTCGATACGCAGTATTTT.

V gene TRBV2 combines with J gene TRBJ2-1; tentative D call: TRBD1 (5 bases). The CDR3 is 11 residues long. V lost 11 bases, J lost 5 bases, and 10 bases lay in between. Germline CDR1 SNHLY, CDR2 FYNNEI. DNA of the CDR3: TGTGCCGGGGCTCCCCACAATGAGCAGTTCTTC. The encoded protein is CAGAPHNEQFF.

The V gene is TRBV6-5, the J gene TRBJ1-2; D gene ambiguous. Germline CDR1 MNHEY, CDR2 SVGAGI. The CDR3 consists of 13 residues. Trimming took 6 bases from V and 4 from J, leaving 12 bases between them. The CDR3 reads CASRQNGFYGYTF. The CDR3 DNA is TGTGCCAGCAGACAAAACGGCTTCTATGGCTACACCTTC.

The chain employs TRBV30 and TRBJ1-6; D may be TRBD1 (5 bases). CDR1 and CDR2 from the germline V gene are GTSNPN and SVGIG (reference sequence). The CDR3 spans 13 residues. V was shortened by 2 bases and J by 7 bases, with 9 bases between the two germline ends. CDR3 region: CAWSTGINSPLHF. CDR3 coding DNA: TGTGCCTGGAGTACAGGAATAAATTCACCCCTCCACTTT.

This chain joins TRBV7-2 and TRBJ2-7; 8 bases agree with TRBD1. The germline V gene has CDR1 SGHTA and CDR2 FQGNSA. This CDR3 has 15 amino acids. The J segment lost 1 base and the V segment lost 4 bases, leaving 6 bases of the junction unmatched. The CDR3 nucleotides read TGTGCCAGCAGCTCCAGGACAGGGCCTTCCTACGAGCAGTACTTC. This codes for CASSSRTGPSYEQYF.

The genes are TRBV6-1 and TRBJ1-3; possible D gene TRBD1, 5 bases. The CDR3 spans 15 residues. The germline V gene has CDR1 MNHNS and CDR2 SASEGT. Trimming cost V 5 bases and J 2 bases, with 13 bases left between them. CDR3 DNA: TGTGCCAGCAGTATTACAGGTATAGCTGGAAACACCATATATTTT. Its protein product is CASSITGIAGNTIYF.

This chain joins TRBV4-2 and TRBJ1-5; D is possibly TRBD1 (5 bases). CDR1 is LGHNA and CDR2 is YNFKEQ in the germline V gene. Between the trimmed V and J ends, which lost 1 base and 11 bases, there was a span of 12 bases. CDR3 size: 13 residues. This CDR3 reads CASSQAPRGAQHF. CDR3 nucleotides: TGTGCCAGCAGCCAAGCCCCGCGGGGGGCCCAGCATTTT.

CDR3 region: CASSAPQGHNYGYTF. The DNA of the CDR3 is TGTGCCAGCAGTGCCCCCCAAGGGCACAACTATGGCTACACCTTC. The chain has TRBV6-4 and TRBJ1-2, with D unclear. This CDR3 contains 15 residues. V was shortened by 4 bases and J by 2 bases, with 14 bases between the two germline ends. Germline V lookup: CDR1 MRHNA, CDR2 SNTAGT.

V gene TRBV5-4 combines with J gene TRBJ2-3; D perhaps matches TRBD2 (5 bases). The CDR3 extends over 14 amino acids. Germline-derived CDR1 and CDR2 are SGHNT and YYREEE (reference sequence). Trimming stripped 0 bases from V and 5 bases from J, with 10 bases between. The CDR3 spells CASSLAAGGDTQYF. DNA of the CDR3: TGTGCCAGCAGCTTGGCCGCGGGTGGAGATACGCAGTATTTT.

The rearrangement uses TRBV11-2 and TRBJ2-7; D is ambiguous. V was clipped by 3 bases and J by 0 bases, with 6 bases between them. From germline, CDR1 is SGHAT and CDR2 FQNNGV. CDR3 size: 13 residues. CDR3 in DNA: TGTGCCAGCAGCTTGTTAGTCTCCTACGAGCAGTACTTC. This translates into CASSLLVSYEQYF.

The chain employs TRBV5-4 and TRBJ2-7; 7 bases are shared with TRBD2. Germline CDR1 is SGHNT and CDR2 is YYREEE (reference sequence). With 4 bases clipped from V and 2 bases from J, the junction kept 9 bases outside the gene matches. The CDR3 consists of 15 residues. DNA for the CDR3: TGTGCCAGCAGCCTCGGGGCGGGAGTTCCCTACGAGCAGTACTTC. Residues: CASSLGAGVPYEQYF.

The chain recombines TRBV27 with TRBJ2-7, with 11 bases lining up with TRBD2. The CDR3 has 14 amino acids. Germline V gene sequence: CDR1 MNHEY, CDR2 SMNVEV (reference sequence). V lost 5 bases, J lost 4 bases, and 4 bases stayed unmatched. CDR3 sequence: CASSLGLADYEQYF. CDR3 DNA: TGTGCCAGCAGTCTGGGACTAGCGGATTACGAGCAGTACTTC.